This T cell receptor beta chain was sequenced for a study of shared clonotypes between healthy human individuals. About the research overall: Samples came from a couple of female and a few male donors aged 18 to 49.

This table comes from immunoSEQ multiplex PCR, and its TCRdb copy is limited to in-frame clones, with some not included. The sample includes 2,500,000 or so clones, more than 80% of them seen just once. Points from the study as a whole: Estimated clonotype richness was generally higher in naive than memory subsets. Collection of samples was limited to blood; tissue repertoires likely differ.

Comment on this clone: The antigen remains undetermined.

Germline lookup yields CDR1 LNHDA and CDR2 SQIVND (reference sequence). The CDR3 spans 15 residues. V gave up 3 bases and J gave up 5 bases; unmatched junction bases: 8. The receptor comes from a man aged 18 to 29 in good health. The sequencing sample was made of naive CD4+ T cells sorted from blood. Regarding subset: CD45RA+ positively selected. The chain uses TRBV19 and TRBJ2-5; TRBD2 matches at 8 bases. The CDR3 DNA reads as TGTGCCAGTAGTATCGGGACTAGAGGAGACGAGACCCAGTACTTC. This sequence encodes CASSIGTRGDETQYF.